This T cell receptor (beta chain) was documented in a study of Ad26.COV2.S vaccination and SARS-CoV-2 variants. The study's findings and limits: From the TCR breadth and depth analyses, total T cell responses may have been underestimated. Following vaccination, spike-specific CD8+ and CD4+ T cell responses reportedly exhibited substantial breadth.

In regard to this clone: No antigen is known for it.

In germline, CDR1 is ENHRY, CDR2 SYGVKD. CDR3 length equals 14 residues. The V and J ends lost 8 bases and 2 bases, in that order; junction bases with no gene match: 5. Assay used: immunoSEQ multiplex PCR; TCRdb lists only in-frame clones, some missing. This sample has about 350,000 clones, with about 91% found just once. The sequencing used peripheral blood, collected after recovery from COVID-19. V is TRBV10-3 and J is TRBJ2-7, with 11 nucleotides matching TRBD1. This sequence originates from a human donor who had recovered from COVID-19. CDR3 loop: CAIWGGQGAYEQYF. The CDR3 bases are TGTGCCATCTGGGGGGGACAGGGGGCCTACGAGCAGTACTTC.